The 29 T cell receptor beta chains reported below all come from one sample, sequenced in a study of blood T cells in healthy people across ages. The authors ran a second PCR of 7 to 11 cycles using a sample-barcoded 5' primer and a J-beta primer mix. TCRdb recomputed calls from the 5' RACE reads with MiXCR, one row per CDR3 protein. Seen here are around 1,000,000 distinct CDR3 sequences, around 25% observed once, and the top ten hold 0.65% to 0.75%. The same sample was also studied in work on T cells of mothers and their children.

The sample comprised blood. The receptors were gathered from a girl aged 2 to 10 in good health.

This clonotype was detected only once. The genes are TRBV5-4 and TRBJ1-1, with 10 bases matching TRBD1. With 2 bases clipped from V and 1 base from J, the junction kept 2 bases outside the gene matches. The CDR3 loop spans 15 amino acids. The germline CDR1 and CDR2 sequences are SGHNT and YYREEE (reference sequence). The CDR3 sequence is CASSFWDRGNTEAFF. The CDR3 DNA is TGTGCCAGCAGCTTCTGGGACAGGGGGAACACTGAAGCTTTCTTT.

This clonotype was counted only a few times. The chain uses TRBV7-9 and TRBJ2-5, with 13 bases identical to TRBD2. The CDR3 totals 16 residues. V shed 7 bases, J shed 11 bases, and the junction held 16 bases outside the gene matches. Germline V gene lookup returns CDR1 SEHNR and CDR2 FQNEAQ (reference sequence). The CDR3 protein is CASTSPWTSGSGEQYF. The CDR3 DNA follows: TGTGCCAGCACCTCACCCTGGACTAGCGGGAGCGGAGAGCAGTACTTC.

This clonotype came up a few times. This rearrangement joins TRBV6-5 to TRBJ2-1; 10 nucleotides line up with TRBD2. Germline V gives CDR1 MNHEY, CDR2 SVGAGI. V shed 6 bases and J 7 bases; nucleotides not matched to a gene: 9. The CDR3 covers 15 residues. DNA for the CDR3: TGTGCCAGCAGAACAACTAGCGGGAACGAAAATGAGCAGTTCTTC. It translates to CASRTTSGNENEQFF.

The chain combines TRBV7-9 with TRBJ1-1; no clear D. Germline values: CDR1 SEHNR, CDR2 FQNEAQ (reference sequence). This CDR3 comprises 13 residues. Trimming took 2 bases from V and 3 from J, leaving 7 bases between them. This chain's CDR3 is CASSLSPDTEAFF. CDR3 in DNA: TGTGCCAGCAGCTTATCACCTGACACTGAAGCTTTCTTT.

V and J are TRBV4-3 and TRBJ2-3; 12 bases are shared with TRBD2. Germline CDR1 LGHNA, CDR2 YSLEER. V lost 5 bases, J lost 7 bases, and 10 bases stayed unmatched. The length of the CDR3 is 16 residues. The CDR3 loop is CASSSLLAGGNYTQYF. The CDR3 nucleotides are TGCGCCAGCAGCTCCCTACTAGCGGGGGGAAATTATACGCAGTATTTT.

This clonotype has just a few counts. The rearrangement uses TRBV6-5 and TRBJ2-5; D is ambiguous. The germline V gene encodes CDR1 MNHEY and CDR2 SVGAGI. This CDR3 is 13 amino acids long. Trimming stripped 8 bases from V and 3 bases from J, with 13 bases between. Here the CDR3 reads CASGLDAEETQYF. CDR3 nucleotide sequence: TGTGCCAGCGGGCTGGACGCAGAAGAGACCCAGTACTTC.

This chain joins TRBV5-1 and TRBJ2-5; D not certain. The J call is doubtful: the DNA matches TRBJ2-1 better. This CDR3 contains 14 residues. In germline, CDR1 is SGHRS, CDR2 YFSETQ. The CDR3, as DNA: TGCGCCAGCAGCCCGCAGACCGGTACCCGGGAGCAGTTCTTC. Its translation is CASSPQTGTREQFF.

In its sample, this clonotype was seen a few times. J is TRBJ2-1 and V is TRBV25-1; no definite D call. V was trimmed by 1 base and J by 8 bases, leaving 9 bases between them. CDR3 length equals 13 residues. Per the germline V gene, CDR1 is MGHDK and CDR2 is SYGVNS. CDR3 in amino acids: CASSEWGGDEQFF. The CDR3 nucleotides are TGTGCCAGCAGTGAATGGGGTGGGGATGAGCAGTTCTTC.

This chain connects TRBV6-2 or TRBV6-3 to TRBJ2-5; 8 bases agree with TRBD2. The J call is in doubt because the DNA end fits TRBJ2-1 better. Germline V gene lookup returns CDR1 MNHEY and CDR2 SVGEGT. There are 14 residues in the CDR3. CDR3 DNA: TGTGCCAGCAGCGATGGAGCGGGAGTCAATGAGCAGTTCTTC. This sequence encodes CASSDGAGVNEQFF.

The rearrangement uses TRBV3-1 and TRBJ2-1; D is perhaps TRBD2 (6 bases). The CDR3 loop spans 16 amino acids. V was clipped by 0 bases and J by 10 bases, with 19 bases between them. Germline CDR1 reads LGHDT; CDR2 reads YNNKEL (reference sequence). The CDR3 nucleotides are TGTGCCAGCAGCCAAGATCTCAGACTAGGGATTCACGAGCAGTTCTTC. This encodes CASSQDLRLGIHEQFF.

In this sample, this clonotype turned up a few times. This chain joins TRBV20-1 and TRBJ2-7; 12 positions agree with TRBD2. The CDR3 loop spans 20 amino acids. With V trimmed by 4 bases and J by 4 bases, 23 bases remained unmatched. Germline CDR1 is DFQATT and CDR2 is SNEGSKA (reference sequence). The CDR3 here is CSANPNRWTSGETGSYEQYF. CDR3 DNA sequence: TGCAGTGCTAACCCCAATCGTTGGACTAGCGGGGAAACGGGCTCTTACGAGCAGTACTTC.

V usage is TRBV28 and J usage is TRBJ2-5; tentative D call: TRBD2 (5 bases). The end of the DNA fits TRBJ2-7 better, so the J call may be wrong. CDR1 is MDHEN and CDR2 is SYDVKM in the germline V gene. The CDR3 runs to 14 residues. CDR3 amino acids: CASSPQLVSYEQYF. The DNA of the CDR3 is TGTGCCAGCAGTCCCCAACTAGTGTCCTACGAGCAGTACTTC.

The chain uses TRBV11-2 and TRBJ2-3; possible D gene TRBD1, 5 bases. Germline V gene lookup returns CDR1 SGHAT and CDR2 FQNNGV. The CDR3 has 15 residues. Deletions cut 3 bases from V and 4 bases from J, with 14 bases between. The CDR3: CASSFSGKSADTQYF. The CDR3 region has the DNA TGTGCCAGCAGCTTTTCAGGGAAGAGCGCAGATACGCAGTATTTT. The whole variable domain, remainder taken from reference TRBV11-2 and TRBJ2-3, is EAGVAQSPRYKIIEKRQSVAFWCNPISGHATLYWYQQILGQGPKLLIQFQNNGVVDDSQLPKDRFSAERLKGVDSTLKIQPAKLEDSAVYLCASSFSGKSADTQYFGPGTRLTVL.

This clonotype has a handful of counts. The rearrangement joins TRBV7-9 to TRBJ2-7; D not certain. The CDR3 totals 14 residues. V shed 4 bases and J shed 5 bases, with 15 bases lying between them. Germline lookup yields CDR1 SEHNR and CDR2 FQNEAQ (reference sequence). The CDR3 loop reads CASSWENAQDEQYF. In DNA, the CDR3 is TGTGCCAGCAGCTGGGAAAACGCCCAGGACGAGCAGTACTTC.

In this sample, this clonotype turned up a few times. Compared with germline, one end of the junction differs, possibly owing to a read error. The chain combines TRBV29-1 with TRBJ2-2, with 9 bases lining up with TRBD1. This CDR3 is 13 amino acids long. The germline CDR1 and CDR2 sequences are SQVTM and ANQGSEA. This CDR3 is CSVAGTGTGELFF. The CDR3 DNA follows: TGCAGCGTTGCCGGGACAGGGACCGGGGAGCTGTTCTTT.

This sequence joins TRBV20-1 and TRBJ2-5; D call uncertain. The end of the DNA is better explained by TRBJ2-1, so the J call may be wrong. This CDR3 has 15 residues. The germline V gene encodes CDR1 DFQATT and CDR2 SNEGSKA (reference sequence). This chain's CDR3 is CSARGPDNLNNEQFF. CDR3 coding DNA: TGCAGTGCTAGAGGGCCCGATAACCTCAACAATGAGCAGTTCTTC.

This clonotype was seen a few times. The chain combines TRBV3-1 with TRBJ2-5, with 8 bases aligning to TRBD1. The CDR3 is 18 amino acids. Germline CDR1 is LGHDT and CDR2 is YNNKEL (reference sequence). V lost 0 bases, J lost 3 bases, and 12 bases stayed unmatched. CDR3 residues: CASSQEFGTTGQEETQYF. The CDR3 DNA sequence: TGTGCCAGCAGCCAAGAATTTGGGACAACGGGACAGGAAGAGACCCAGTACTTC.

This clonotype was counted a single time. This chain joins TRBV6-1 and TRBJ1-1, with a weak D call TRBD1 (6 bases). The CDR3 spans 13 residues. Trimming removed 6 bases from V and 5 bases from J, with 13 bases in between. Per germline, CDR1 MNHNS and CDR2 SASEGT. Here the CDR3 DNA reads TGTGCCAGCAGGCAACAGGGAAGGACTGAAGCTTTCTTT. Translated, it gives CASRQQGRTEAFF.

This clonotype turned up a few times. For the CDR3, the DNA is TGTGCCACCAGCGTAGAAGCTAAACAGGGTTTCAGTTCACCCCTCCACTTT. Its protein product is CATSVEAKQGFSSPLHF. The chain uses TRBV15 and TRBJ1-6, with D possibly TRBD1 on 6 matching bases. V was cut by 5 bases and J by 9 bases, with 23 bases left in between. Germline-derived CDR1 and CDR2 are LNHNV and YYDKDF (reference sequence). The CDR3 covers 17 residues.

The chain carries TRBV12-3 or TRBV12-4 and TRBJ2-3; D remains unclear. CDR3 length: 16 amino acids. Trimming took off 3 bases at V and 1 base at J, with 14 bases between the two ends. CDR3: CASSFSDSQGTDTQYF. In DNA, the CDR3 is TGTGCCAGCAGTTTTAGTGATTCCCAAGGCACAGATACGCAGTATTTT.

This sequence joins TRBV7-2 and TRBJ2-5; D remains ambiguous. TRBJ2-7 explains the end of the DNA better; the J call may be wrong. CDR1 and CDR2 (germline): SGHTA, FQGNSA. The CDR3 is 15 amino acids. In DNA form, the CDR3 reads TGTGCCAGCAGCTTAAGATTTGTACGGTCCTACGAGCAGTACTTC. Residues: CASSLRFVRSYEQYF.

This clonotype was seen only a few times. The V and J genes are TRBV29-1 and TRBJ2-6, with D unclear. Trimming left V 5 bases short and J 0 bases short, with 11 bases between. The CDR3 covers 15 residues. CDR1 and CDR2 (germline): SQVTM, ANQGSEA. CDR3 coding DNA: TGCAGCGTTATCGCTGCCAGCTCTGGGGCCAACGTCCTGACTTTC. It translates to CSVIAASSGANVLTF.

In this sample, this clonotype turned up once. CDR3 in amino acids: CSAGEGIEQYF. DNA for the CDR3: TGCAGCGCTGGGGAAGGCATCGAGCAGTACTTC. The V and J genes are TRBV29-1 and TRBJ2-7; no reliable D call. Germline CDR1 is SQVTM and CDR2 is ANQGSEA. CDR3 length: 11 amino acids. Trimming took off 7 bases at V and 6 bases at J, with 13 bases between the two ends.

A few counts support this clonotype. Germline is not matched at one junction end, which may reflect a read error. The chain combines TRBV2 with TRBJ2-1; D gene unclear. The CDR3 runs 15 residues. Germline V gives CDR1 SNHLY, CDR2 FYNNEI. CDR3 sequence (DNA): TGTGCCTGCAGTGAAGCAAGAAACTCCTACAATGAGCAGTTCTTC. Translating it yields CACSEARNSYNEQFF.

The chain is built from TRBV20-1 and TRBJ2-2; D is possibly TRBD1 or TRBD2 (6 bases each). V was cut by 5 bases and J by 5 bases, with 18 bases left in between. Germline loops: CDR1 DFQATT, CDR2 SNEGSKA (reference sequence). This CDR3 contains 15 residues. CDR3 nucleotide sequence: TGCAGTGCTCTTGATGAGGGGGGTTGGACCGGGGAGCTGTTTTTT. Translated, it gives CSALDEGGWTGELFF.

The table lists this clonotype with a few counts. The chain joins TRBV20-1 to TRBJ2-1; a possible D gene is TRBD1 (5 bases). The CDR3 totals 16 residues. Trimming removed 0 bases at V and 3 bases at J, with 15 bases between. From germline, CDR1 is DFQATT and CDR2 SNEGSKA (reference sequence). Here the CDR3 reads CSARDRQSPFYNEQFF. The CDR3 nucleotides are TGCAGTGCTAGAGATCGACAGTCACCATTCTACAATGAGCAGTTCTTC.

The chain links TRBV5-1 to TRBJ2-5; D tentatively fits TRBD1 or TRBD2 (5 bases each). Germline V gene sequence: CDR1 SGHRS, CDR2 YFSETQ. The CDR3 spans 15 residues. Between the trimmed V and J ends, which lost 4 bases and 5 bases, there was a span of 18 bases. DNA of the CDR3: TGCGCCAGCAGCCCCCGGAGAGGGGTAGGGGAGACCCAGTACTTC. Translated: CASSPRRGVGETQYF.

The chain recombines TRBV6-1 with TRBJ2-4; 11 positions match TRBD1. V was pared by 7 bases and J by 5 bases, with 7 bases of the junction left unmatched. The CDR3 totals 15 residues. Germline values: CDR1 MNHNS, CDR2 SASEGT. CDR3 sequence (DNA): TGTGCCAGCACGGCTGGGACAGGGGGGCAAAACATTCAGTACTTC. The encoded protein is CASTAGTGGQNIQYF.

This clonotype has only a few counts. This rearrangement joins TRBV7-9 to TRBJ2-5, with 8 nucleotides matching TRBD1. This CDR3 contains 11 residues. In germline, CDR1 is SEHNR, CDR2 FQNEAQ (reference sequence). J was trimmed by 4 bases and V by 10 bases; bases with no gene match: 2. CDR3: CATDRGETQYF. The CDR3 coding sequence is TGTGCCACAGACAGGGGAGAGACCCAGTACTTC. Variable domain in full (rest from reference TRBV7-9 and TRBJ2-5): DTGVSQNPRHKITKRGQNVTFRCDPISEHNRLYWYRQTLGQGPEFLTYFQNEAQLEKSRLLSDRFSAERPKGSFSTLEIQRTEQGDSAMYLCATDRGETQYFGPGTRLLVL.